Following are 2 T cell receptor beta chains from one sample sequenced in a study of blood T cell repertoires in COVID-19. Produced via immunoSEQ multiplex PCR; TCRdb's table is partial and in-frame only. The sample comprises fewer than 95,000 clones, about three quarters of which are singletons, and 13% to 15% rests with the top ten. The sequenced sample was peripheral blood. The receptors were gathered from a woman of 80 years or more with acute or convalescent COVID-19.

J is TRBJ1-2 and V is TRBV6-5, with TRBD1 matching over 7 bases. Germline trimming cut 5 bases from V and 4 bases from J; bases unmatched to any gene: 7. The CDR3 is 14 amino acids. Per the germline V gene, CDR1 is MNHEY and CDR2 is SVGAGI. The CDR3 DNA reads TGTGCCAGCAGTCCACAGGGGATAGTCTATGGCTACACCTTC. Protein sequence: CASSPQGIVYGYTF.

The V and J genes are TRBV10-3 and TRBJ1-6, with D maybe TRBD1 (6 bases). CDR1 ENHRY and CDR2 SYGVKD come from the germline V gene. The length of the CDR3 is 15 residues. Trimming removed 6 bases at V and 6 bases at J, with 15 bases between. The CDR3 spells CAIRTDGQINSPLHF. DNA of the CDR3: TGTGCCATCAGAACCGATGGACAGATTAATTCACCCCTCCACTTT.